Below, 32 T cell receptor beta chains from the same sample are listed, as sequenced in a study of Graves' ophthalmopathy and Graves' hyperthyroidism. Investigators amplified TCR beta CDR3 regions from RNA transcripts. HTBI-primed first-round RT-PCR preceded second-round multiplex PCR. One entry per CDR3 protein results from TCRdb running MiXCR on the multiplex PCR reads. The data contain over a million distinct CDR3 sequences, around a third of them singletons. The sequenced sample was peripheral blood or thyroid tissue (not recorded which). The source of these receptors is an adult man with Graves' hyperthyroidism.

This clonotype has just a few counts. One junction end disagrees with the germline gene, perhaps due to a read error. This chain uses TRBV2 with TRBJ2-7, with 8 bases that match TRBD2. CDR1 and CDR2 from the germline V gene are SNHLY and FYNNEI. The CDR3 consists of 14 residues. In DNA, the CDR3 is TGTGCCAGCAGAGAAGCGGGAGAGGGGAACGAGCAGTACTTC. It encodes CASREAGEGNEQYF.

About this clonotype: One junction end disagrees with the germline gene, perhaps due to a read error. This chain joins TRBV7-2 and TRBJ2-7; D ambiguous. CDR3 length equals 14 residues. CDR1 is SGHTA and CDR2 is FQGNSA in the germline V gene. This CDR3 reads CAGSPMLGTYEQYF. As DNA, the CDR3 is TGTGCCGGCAGCCCCATGCTGGGAACCTACGAGCAGTACTTC.

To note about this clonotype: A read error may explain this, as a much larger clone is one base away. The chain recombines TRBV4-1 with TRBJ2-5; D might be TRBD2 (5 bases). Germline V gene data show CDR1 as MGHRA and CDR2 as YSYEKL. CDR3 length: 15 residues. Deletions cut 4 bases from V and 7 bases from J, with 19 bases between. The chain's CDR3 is CASSPEVGKAGTQYF. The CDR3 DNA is TGCGCCAGCAGCCCAGAGGTCGGGAAGGCGGGGACCCAGTACTTC.

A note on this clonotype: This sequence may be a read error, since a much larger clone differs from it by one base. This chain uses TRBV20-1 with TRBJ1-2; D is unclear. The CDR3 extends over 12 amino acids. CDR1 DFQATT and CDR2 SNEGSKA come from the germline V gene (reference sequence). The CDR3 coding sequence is TGCAGTGCCCACGGACTCAACTATGGCTACGCCTTC. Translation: CSAHGLNYGYAF.

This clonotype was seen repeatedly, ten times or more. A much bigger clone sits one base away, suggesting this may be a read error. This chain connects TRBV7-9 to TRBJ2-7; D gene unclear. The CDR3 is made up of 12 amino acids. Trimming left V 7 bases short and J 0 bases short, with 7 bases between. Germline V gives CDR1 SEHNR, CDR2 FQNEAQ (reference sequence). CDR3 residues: CASTRSSYEQYF. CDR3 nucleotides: TGTGCCAGCACCAGGAGCTCCTACGAGCAGTACTTC.

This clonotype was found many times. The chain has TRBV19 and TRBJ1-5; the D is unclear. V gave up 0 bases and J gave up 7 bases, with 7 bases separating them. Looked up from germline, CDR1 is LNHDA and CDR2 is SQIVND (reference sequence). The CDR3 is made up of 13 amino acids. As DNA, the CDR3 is TGTGCCAGTAGTATAGACAGGCCCCAGCCCCAGCATTTT. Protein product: CASSIDRPQPQHF.

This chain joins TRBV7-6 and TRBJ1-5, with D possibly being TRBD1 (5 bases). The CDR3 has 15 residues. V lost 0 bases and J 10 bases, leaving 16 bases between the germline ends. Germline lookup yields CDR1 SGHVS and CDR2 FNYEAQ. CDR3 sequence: CASSLAQSGNSPQHF. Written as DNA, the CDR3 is TGTGCCAGCAGCTTAGCGCAGTCAGGGAATTCACCCCAGCATTTT.

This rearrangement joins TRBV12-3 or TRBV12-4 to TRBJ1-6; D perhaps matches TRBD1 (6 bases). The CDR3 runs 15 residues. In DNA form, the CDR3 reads TGTGCTACGACACTCCAGGGGCTAAATAATTCACCCCTCCACTTT. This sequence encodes CATTLQGLNNSPLHF.

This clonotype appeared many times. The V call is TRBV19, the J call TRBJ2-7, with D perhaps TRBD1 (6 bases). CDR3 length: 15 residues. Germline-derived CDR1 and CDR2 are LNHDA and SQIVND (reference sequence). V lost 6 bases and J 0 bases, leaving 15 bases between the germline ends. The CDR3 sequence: CASSHGTTSSYEQYF. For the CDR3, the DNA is TGTGCCAGTAGCCATGGGACAACGAGCTCCTACGAGCAGTACTTC.

Written as DNA, the CDR3 is TGTGCCACCTCCCGGAGCGACACTGAAGCTTTCTTT. Protein product: CATSRSDTEAFF. This chain uses TRBV6-5 with TRBJ1-1; D gene ambiguous. Germline V gives CDR1 MNHEY, CDR2 SVGAGI. V lost 10 bases, J lost 3 bases, and 12 bases lay in between. There are 12 residues in the CDR3.

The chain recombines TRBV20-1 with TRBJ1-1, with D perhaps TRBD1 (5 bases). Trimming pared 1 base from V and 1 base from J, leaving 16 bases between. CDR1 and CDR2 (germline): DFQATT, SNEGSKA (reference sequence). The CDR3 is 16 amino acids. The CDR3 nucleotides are TGCAGTGCTAGAGCGATAACGAGTGGGACGAACACTGAAGCTTTCTTT. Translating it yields CSARAITSGTNTEAFF.

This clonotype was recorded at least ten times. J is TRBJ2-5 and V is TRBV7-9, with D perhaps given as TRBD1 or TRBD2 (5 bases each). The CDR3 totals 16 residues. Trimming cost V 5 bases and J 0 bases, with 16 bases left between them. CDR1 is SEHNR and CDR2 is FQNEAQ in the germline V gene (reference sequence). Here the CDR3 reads CASSDPGRGDQETQYF. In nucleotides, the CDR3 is TGTGCCAGCAGCGATCCGGGACGGGGAGACCAAGAGACCCAGTACTTC.

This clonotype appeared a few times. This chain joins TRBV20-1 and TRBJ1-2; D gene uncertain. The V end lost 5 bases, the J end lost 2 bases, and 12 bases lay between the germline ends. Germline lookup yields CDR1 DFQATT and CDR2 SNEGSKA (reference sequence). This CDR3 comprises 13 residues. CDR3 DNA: TGCAGTGCTGTCCGGGATCCCAACTATGGCTACACCTTC. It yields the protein CSAVRDPNYGYTF.

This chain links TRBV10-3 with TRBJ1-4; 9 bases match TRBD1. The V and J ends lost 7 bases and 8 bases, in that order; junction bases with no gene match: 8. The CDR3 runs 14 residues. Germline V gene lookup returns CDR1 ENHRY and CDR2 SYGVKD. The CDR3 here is CAITAGQGREKLFF. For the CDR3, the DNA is TGTGCCATCACCGCGGGACAGGGAAGAGAAAAACTGTTTTTT.

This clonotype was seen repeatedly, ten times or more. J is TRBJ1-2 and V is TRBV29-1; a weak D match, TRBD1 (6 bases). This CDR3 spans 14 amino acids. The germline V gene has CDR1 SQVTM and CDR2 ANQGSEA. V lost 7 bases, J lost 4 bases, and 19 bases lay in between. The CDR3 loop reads CSARPWDISYGYTF. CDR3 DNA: TGCAGCGCCAGGCCCTGGGACATTAGCTATGGCTACACCTTC.

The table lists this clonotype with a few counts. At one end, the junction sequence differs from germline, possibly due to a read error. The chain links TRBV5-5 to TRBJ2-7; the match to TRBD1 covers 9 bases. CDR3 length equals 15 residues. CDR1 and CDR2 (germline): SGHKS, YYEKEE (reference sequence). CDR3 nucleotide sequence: TGTGCCTGCAGCTCCCGGGACAGGGTTTTTGACGAGCAGTACTTC. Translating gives CACSSRDRVFDEQYF.

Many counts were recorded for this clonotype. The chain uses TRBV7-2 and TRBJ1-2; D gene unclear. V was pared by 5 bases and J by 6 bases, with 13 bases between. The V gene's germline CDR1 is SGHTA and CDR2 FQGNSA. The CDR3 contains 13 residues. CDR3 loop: CASSPRGLDGYTF. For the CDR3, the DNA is TGTGCCAGCAGCCCCCGGGGTCTGGATGGCTACACCTTC. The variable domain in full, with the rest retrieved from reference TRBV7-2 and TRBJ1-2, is GAGVSQSPSNKVTEKGKDVELRCDPISGHTALYWYRQSLGQGLEFLIYFQGNSAPDKSGLPSDRFSAERTGGSVSTLTIQRTQQEDSAVYLCASSPRGLDGYTFGSGTRLTVV.

DNA of the CDR3: TGTGCCAGCAGCCAGTCCTGGGGTGAGCAGTACTTC. Its translation: CASSQSWGEQYF. The chain is built from TRBV7-9 and TRBJ2-7, with D hard to call. Trimming removed 5 bases from V and 7 bases from J, with 12 bases in between. CDR3 length: 12 amino acids. The germline V gene has CDR1 SEHNR and CDR2 FQNEAQ (reference sequence). Based on the CDR3 plus reference TRBV7-9 and TRBJ2-7, the full variable domain is DTGVSQNPRHKITKRGQNVTFRCDPISEHNRLYWYRQTLGQGPEFLTYFQNEAQLEKSRLLSDRFSAERPKGSFSTLEIQRTEQGDSAMYLCASSQSWGEQYFGPGTRLTVT.

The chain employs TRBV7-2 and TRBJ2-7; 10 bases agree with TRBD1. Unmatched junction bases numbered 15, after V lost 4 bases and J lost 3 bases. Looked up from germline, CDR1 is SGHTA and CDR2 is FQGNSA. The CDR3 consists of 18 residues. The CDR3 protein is CASSSLRDRGAWGYEQYF. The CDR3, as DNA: TGTGCCAGCAGCTCCCTCCGGGACAGGGGCGCATGGGGCTACGAGCAGTACTTC.

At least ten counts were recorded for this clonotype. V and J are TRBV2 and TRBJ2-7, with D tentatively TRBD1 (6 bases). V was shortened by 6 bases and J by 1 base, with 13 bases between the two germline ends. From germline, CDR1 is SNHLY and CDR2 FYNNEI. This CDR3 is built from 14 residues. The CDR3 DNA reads TGTGCCAGCAGCCCAACAGGGTGGTCCTACGAGCAGTACTTC. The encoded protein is CASSPTGWSYEQYF. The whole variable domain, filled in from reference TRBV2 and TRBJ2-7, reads EPEVTQTPSHQVTQMGQEVILRCVPISNHLYFYWYRQILGQKVEFLVSFYNNEISEKSEIFDDQFSVERPDGSNFTLKIRSTKLEDSAMYFCASSPTGWSYEQYFGPGTRLTVT.

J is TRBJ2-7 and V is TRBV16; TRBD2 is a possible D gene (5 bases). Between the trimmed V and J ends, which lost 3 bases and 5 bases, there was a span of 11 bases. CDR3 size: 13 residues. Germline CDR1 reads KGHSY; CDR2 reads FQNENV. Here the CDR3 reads CASSQEAMDEQYF. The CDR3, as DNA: TGTGCCAGCAGCCAGGAGGCAATGGACGAGCAGTACTTC.

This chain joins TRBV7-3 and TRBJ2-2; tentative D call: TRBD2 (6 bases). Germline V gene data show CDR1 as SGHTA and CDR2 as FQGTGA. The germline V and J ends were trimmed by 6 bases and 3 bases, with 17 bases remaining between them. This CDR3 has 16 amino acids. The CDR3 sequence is CASSNYRTTYTGELFF. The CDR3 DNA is TGTGCCAGCAGTAACTACAGGACTACTTACACCGGGGAGCTGTTTTTT.

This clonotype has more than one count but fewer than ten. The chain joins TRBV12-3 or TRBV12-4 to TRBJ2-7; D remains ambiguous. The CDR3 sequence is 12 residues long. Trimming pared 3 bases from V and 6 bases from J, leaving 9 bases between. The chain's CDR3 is CASSLEIPEQYF. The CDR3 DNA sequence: TGTGCCAGCAGTTTGGAGATTCCCGAGCAGTACTTC.

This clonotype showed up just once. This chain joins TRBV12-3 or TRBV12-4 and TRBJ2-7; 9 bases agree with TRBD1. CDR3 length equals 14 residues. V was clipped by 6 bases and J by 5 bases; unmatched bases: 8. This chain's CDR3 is CASSSRTGVDEQYF. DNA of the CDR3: TGTGCCAGCAGCTCCCGGACAGGGGTGGACGAGCAGTACTTC.

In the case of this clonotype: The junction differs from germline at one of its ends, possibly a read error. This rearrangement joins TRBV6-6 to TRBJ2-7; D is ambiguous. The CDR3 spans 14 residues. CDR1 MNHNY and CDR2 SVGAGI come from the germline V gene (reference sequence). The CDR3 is CASSYSTFSYGQYF. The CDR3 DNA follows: TGTGCCAGCAGTTACTCGACATTCTCCTACGGGCAGTACTTC.

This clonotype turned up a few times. CDR3 amino acids: CASSPTGKSNQPQHF. The DNA for the CDR3 is TGTGCCAGCAGCCCGACAGGGAAAAGCAATCAGCCCCAGCATTTT. The chain is built from TRBV7-9 and TRBJ1-5; 7 nucleotides agree with TRBD1. The CDR3 extends over 15 amino acids. Germline V gene data show CDR1 as SEHNR and CDR2 as FQNEAQ (reference sequence). The ends lost 5 bases at V and 1 base at J; junction bases unmatched: 5. Drawing the rest from reference TRBV7-9 and TRBJ1-5, the complete variable domain is DTGVSQNPRHKITKRGQNVTFRCDPISEHNRLYWYRQTLGQGPEFLTYFQNEAQLEKSRLLSDRFSAERPKGSFSTLEIQRTEQGDSAMYLCASSPTGKSNQPQHFGDGTRLSIL.

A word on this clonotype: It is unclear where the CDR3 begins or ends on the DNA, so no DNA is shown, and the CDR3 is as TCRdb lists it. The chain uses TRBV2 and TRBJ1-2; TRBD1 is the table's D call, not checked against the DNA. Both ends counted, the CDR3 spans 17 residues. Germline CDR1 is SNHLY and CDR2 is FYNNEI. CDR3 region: CACSARDSTGRNYGYTF.

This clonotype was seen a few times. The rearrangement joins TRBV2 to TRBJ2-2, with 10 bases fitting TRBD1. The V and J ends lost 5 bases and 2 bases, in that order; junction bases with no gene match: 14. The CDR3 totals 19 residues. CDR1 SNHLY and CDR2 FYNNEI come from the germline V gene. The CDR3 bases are TGTGCCAGCAGTAGGGACAGGGGTGTCTGGCCAGCCAACACCGGGGAGCTGTTTTTT. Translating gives CASSRDRGVWPANTGELFF.

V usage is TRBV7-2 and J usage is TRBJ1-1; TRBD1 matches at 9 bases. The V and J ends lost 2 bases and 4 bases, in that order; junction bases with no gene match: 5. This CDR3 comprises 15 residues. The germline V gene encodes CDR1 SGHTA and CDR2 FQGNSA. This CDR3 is CASSLTGTGSTEAFF. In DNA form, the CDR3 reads TGTGCCAGCAGCTTAACCGGGACAGGGTCCACTGAAGCTTTCTTT. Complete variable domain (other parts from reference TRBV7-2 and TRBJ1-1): GAGVSQSPSNKVTEKGKDVELRCDPISGHTALYWYRQSLGQGLEFLIYFQGNSAPDKSGLPSDRFSAERTGGSVSTLTIQRTQQEDSAVYLCASSLTGTGSTEAFFGQGTRLTVV.

This chain's CDR3 is CASSIGTSRQETQYF. The CDR3 nucleotides are TGTGCCAGCAGCATCGGGACTAGTCGCCAAGAGACCCAGTACTTC. The V gene is TRBV9, the J gene TRBJ2-5; 8 nucleotides line up with TRBD2. The CDR3 loop spans 15 amino acids. Germline trimming cut 4 bases from V and 1 base from J; bases unmatched to any gene: 6. Germline values: CDR1 SGDLS, CDR2 YYNGEE.

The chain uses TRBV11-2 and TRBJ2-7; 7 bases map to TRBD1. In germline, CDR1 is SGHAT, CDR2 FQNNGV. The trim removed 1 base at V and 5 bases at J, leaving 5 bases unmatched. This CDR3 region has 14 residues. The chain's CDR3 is CASSLVRTGNEQYF. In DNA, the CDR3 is TGTGCCAGCAGCTTAGTGCGGACAGGTAACGAGCAGTACTTC.

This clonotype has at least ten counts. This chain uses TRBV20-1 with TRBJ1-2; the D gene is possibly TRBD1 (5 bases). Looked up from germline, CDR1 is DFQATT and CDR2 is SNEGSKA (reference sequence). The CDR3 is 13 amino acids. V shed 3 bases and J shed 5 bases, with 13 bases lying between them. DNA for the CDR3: TGCAGTGCTAGGGGGGGTTTCGAGTATGGCTACACCTTC. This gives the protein CSARGGFEYGYTF.